This T cell receptor beta chain appears in the sequencing data of a study of T cells after yellow fever vaccination. Study results and caveats: Clonotype sharing between CD4 and CD8 compartments was small.

The table lists this clonotype with many counts. The antigen remains undetermined. Generation of TCR cDNA used 5'RACE template switching (which added a universal primer site and UMIs). TCRdb reprocessed the 5' RACE reads with MiXCR, giving one entry per CDR3 protein. Among some 400,000 distinct CDR3 sequences listed, roughly 6.1% were seen once. Germline CDR1 SGHTA, CDR2 FQGNSA. Trimming removed 1 base from V and 6 bases from J, with 10 bases in between. There are 13 residues in the CDR3. The specimen was PBMCs, collected 5 days after the yellow fever booster vaccination. This chain links TRBV7-2 with TRBJ2-7; no clear D. This receptor was obtained from a man aged 25-40 years who received the YFV17D yellow fever vaccine. The CDR3 spells CASSLGVSREQYF. The CDR3 bases are TGTGCCAGCAGCTTAGGGGTGTCGCGCGAGCAGTACTTC.